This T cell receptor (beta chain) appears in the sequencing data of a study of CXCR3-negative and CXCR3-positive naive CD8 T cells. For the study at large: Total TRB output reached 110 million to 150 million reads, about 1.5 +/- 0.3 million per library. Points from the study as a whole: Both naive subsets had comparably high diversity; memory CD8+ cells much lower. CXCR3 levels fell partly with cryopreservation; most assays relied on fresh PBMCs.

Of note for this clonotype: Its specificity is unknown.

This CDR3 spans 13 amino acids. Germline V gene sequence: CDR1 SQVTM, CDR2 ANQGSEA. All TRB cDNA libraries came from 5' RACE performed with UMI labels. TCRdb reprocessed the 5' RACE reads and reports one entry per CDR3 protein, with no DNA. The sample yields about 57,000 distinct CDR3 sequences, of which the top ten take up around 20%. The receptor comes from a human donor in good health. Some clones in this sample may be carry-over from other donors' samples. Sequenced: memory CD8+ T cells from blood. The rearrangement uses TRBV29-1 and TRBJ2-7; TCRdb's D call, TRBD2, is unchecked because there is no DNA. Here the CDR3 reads CSAQGVRSYEQYF.